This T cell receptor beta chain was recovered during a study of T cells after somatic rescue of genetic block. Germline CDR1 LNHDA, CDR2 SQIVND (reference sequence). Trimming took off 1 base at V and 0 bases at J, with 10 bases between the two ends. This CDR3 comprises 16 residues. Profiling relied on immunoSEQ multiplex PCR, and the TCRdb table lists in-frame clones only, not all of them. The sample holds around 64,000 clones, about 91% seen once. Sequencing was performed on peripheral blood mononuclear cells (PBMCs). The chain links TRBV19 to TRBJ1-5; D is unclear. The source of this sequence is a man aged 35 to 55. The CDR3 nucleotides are TGTGCCAGTAGTATAGCCCCCAGTTATAGCAATCAGCCCCAGCATTTT. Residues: CASSIAPSYSNQPQHF.